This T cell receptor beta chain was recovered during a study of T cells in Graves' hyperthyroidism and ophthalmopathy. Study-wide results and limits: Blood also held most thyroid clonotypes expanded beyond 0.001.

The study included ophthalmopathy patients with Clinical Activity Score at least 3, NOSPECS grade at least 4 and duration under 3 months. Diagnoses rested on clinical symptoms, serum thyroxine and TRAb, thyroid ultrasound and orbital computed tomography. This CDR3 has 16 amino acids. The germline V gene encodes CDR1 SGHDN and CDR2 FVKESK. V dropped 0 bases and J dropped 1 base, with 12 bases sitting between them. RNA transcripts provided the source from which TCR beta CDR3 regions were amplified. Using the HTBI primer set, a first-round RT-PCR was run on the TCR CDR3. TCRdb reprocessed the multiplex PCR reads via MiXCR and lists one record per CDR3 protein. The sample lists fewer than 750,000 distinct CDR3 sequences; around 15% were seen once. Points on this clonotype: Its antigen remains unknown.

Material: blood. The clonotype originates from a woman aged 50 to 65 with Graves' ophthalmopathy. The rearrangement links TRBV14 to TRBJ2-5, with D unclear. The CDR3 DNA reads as TGTGCCAGCAGCCAAGAATCATACTGGGCCCAAGAGACCCAGTACTTC. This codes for CASSQESYWAQETQYF.